Sequencing of this TCR beta chain was carried out in a study of radiotherapy plus CTLA-4 blockade in lung cancer. The CDR3 runs 13 residues. CDR1 and CDR2 (germline): SGHDN, FVKESK. Trimming took 4 bases from V and 7 from J, leaving 11 bases between them. Of note for this clone: Its target is unknown.

Here immunoSEQ multiplex PCR was the method, and the copy in TCRdb shows in-frame clones only, minus some. The table lists about 48,000 clones, approximately 86% of them singletons. Overall study results and limits: In blood, tumor-derived TCR clones expanded after radiotherapy plus ipilimumab.

The sequence came from a human donor with non-small cell lung cancer that progressed on radiotherapy plus ipilimumab. Some clones in this sample may be carry-over from other donors' samples. V usage is TRBV14 and J usage is TRBJ2-1; D remains unclear. The sequenced sample was peripheral blood, obtained from a patient treated with radiotherapy plus ipilimumab. In DNA, the CDR3 is TGTGCCAGCAGCCGCGATCCCGCGAATGAGCAGTTCTTC. The encoded protein is CASSRDPANEQFF. Using reference TRBV14 and TRBJ2-1 for the parts outside the CDR3, the full variable domain is EAGVTQFPSHSVIEKGQTVTLRCDPISGHDNLYWYRRVMGKEIKFLLHFVKESKQDESGMPNNRFLAERTGGTYSTLKVQPAELEDSGVYFCASSRDPANEQFFGPGTRLTVL.